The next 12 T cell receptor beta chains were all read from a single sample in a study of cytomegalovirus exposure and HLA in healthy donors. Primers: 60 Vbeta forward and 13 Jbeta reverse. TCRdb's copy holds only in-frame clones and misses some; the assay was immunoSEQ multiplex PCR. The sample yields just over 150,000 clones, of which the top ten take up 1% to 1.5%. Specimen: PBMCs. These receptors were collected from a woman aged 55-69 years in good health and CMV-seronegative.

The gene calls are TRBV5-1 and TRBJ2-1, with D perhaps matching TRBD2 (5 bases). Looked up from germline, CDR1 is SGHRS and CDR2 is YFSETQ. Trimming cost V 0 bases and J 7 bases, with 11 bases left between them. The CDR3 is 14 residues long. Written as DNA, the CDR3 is TGCGCCAGCAGCTTGGTTTTTCGGGGAAATGAGCAGTTCTTC. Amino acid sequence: CASSLVFRGNEQFF.

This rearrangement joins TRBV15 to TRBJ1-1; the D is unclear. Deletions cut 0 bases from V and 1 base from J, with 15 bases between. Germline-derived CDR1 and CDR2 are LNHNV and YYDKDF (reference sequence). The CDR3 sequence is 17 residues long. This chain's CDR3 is CATSREVGRVENTEAFF. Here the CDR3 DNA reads TGTGCCACCAGCAGAGAAGTAGGGAGAGTGGAGAACACTGAAGCTTTCTTT.

DNA for the CDR3: TGCGCCAGCAGCACGAGCGGGCAGAATGAAAAACTGTTTTTT. Protein: CASSTSGQNEKLFF. The rearrangement links TRBV5-1 to TRBJ1-4; D is uncertain. The V gene lost 4 bases and the J gene lost 5 bases, with 12 bases spanning the gap. This CDR3 has 14 residues. Germline loops: CDR1 SGHRS, CDR2 YFSETQ.

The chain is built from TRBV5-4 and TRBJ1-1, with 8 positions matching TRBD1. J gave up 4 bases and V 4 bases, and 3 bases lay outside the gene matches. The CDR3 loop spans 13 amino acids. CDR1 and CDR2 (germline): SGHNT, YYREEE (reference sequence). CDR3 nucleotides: TGTGCCAGCAGCCTCACAGGGGGCACTGAAGCTTTCTTT. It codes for CASSLTGGTEAFF.

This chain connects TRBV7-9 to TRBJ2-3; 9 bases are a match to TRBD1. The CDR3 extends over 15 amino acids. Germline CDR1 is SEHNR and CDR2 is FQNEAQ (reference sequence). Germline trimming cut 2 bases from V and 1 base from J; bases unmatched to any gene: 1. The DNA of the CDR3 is TGTGCCAGCAGCTTATGGACAGGGGGCACAGATACGCAGTATTTT. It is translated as CASSLWTGGTDTQYF.

CDR3 nucleotide sequence: TGTGCCAGGGATTTGGGCGGGGGGACGGGAGATACGCAGTATTTT. This codes for CARDLGGGTGDTQYF. V and J are TRBV6-1 and TRBJ2-3; 8 bases align to TRBD2. Germline values: CDR1 MNHNS, CDR2 SASEGT. The CDR3 contains 15 residues. Trimming took 9 bases from V and 5 from J; bases not matched to a gene: 13.

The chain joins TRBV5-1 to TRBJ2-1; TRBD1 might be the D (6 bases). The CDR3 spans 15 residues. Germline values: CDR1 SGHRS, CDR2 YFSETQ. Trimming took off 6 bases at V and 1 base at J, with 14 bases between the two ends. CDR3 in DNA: TGCGCCAGCACCACTCTGGACAGTTCCTACAATGAGCAGTTCTTC. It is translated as CASTTLDSSYNEQFF.

The CDR3 DNA sequence: TGTGCCAGCAGTGAGGGGGGTGGGGCCAACGTCCTGACTTTC. As protein: CASSEGGGANVLTF. The chain employs TRBV6-1 and TRBJ2-6, with D possibly TRBD2 on 6 matching bases. From germline, CDR1 is MNHNS and CDR2 SASEGT. The CDR3 runs 14 residues. V lost 3 bases to trimming and J lost 3 bases, with 6 bases between them.

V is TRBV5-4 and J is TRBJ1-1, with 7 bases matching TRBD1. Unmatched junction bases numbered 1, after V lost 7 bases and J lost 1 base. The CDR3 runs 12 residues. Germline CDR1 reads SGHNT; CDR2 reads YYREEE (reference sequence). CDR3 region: CASGDRNTEAFF. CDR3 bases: TGTGCCAGCGGGGACAGGAACACTGAAGCTTTCTTT.

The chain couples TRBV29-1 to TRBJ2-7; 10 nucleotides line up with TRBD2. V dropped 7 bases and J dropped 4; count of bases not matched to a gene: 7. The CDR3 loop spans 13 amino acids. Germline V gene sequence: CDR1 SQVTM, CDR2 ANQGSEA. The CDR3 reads CSAKLAGLYEQYF. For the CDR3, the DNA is TGCAGCGCCAAACTAGCGGGACTTTACGAGCAGTACTTC.

The CDR3, as DNA: TGTGCTAGTGGTCCCGCCGGCGGGGAGCTGTTTTTT. This gives the protein CASGPAGGELFF. The chain is built from TRBV12-5 and TRBJ2-2, with no clear D. This CDR3 is built from 12 residues. Trimming stripped 5 bases from V and 7 bases from J, with 8 bases between. Germline CDR1 LGHNT, CDR2 FRNRAP.

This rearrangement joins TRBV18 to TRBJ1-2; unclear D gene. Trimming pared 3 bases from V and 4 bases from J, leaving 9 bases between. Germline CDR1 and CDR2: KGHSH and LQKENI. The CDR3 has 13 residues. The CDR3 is CASSPDGGYGYTF. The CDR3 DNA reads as TGTGCCAGCTCACCCGACGGAGGCTATGGCTACACCTTC.